This passage covers 12 T cell receptor beta chains from one sample sequenced in a study of CD8 T cells in Susac syndrome. Reverse transcription of about 0.5 to 1 ug RNA used random hexamers. TCRdb ran MiXCR on the immunoSEQ multiplex PCR reads and lists one entry per CDR3 protein. Of around 300,000 distinct CDR3 sequences in the sample, 70% to 90% are singletons; the top ten hold 0.21%. Material for sequencing was CD8+ T cells from PBMCs. All receptors derive from a human donor with multiple sclerosis.

The V gene is TRBV27, the J gene TRBJ2-1; D is tentatively TRBD1 or TRBD2 (5 bases each). V lost 7 bases to trimming and J lost 7 bases, with 20 bases between them. This CDR3 has 15 amino acids. Germline CDR1 MNHEY, CDR2 SMNVEV (reference sequence). For the CDR3, the DNA is TGTGCCAGCACCTTGGGGATAGCCGGGACGAATGAGCAGTTCTTC. Its protein product is CASTLGIAGTNEQFF.

The V and J genes are TRBV5-6 and TRBJ2-2, with D tentatively TRBD1 (6 bases). Germline V gene data show CDR1 as SGHDT and CDR2 as YYEEEE. V was trimmed by 5 bases and J by 1 base, leaving 9 bases between them. The CDR3 consists of 14 residues. The CDR3 nucleotides are TGTGCCAGCAGAACCAGGGGGAACACCGGGGAGCTGTTTTTT. Its translation: CASRTRGNTGELFF.

This clonotype was found once. The chain joins TRBV4-3 to TRBJ1-2, with unresolved D. This CDR3 is built from 16 residues. V lost 0 bases and J 9 bases, leaving 20 bases between the germline ends. Germline CDR1 reads LGHNA; CDR2 reads YSLEER. The CDR3 is CASSQDSFRHSGRYTF. Here the CDR3 DNA reads TGCGCCAGCAGCCAAGATAGCTTTAGGCATAGTGGTCGCTACACCTTC.

The chain uses TRBV28 and TRBJ2-2; weak D call: TRBD1 (5 bases). This CDR3 spans 12 amino acids. Trimming pared 4 bases from V and 6 bases from J, leaving 6 bases between. In germline, CDR1 is MDHEN, CDR2 SYDVKM. CDR3 residues: CASSWGAGELFF. In nucleotides, the CDR3 is TGTGCCAGCAGTTGGGGCGCCGGGGAGCTGTTTTTT. The full variable domain, completed using reference TRBV28 and TRBJ2-2, is DVKVTQSSRYLVKRTGEKVFLECVQDMDHENMFWYRQDPGLGLRLIYFSYDVKMKEKGDIPEGYSVSREKKERFSLILESASTNQTSMYLCASSWGAGELFFGEGSRLTVL.

The chain has TRBV6-2 or TRBV6-3 and TRBJ2-7; D perhaps matches TRBD1 (6 bases). The CDR3 consists of 13 residues. Germline loops: CDR1 MNHEY, CDR2 SVGEGT. V was pared by 8 bases and J by 0 bases, with 11 bases between. CDR3 region: CASGTSDSYEQYF. CDR3 DNA: TGTGCCAGCGGGACATCGGACTCCTACGAGCAGTACTTC.

J is TRBJ2-7 and V is TRBV27; 8 nucleotides line up with TRBD2. CDR3 length: 17 residues. Germline CDR1 reads MNHEY; CDR2 reads SMNVEV (reference sequence). V shed 3 bases and J 3 bases; nucleotides not matched to a gene: 13. CDR3 nucleotide sequence: TGTGCCAGCAGTTTTCTATCTCCTCTAGGGACTAGCTACGAGCAGTACTTC. It is translated as CASSFLSPLGTSYEQYF.

This clonotype has just a few counts. The V gene is TRBV4-1, the J gene TRBJ2-3, with TRBD2 matching over 10 bases. The length of the CDR3 is 17 residues. Trimming removed 4 bases from V and 2 bases from J; junction bases left unmatched: 9. From germline, CDR1 is MGHRA and CDR2 YSYEKL. The chain's CDR3 is CASSPRTSGDTTDTQYF. The CDR3 nucleotides are TGCGCCAGCAGCCCCCGGACTAGCGGAGATACCACAGATACGCAGTATTTT.

This clonotype was seen a handful of times. This chain connects TRBV30 to TRBJ2-7; unclear D gene. Per germline, CDR1 GTSNPN and CDR2 SVGIG (reference sequence). V lost 3 bases and J lost 4, with 7 bases in between. This CDR3 is built from 11 residues. CDR3 region: CAWSDSYEQYF. For the CDR3, the DNA is TGTGCCTGGAGCGACTCTTACGAGCAGTACTTC.

The chain joins TRBV3-1 to TRBJ2-1; 10 nucleotides line up with TRBD2. The CDR3 runs to 16 residues. Germline assignment: CDR1 LGHDT and CDR2 YNNKEL (reference sequence). The V and J ends lost 3 bases and 1 base, in that order; junction bases with no gene match: 3. In nucleotides, the CDR3 is TGTGCCAGCAGCCAGAAACTAGCGGGATCCTACAATGAGCAGTTCTTC. Amino acid sequence: CASSQKLAGSYNEQFF.

The rearrangement joins TRBV3-1 to TRBJ2-7, with 8 bases lining up with TRBD1. This CDR3 contains 17 residues. Germline V gene lookup returns CDR1 LGHDT and CDR2 YNNKEL (reference sequence). Trimming removed 4 bases from V and 1 base from J; junction bases left unmatched: 12. The DNA for the CDR3 is TGTGCCAGCAGCCCCCCCCCGGGACAGGAAAGTTCCTACGAGCAGTACTTC. Translation: CASSPPPGQESSYEQYF.

Remarks on this clonotype: One junction end does not reproduce the germline sequence, and a read error may be involved. This rearrangement joins TRBV4-1 to TRBJ2-7; 13 bases are a match to TRBD2. CDR1 is MGHRA, CDR2 YSYEKL, per germline. The CDR3 consists of 16 residues. Here the CDR3 reads CASSPRTSGSSYGQYF. The CDR3, as DNA: TGCGCCAGCAGCCCCCGGACTAGCGGGAGCTCCTACGGGCAGTACTTC.

This chain uses TRBV9 with TRBJ2-6; D is perhaps TRBD1 or TRBD2 (6 bases each). The V gene lost 4 bases and the J gene lost 1 base, with 27 bases spanning the gap. In germline, CDR1 is SGDLS, CDR2 YYNGEE. There are 21 residues in the CDR3. CDR3 in DNA: TGTGCCAGCAGCCCCCGGGACAAATGGAGGGGGAGCTTTTCTGGGGCCAACGTCCTGACTTTC. This gives the protein CASSPRDKWRGSFSGANVLTF.